These 22 T cell receptor beta chains were sequenced from one sample in a study of human T cells and chemical hapten exposure. TCRdb redid the calling of the RACE reads with MiXCR, one entry per CDR3 protein. The sample has 95,000 to 100,000 distinct CDR3 sequences; 11% are singletons. The time point was: pre-sensitization, week 0. As to treatment: therapeutic diphenylcyclopropenone sensitization with weekly scalp DPC. This material consisted of whole blood, taken in connection with sensitization to the hapten diphenylcyclopropenone (DPC). The receptors originated from a woman aged 55-75 years with alopecia areata. Some clones in this sample may be carry-over from other donors' samples.

V gene TRBV29-1 combines with J gene TRBJ2-7, with 7 bases fitting TRBD1. Per the germline V gene, CDR1 is SQVTM and CDR2 is ANQGSEA. With V trimmed by 3 bases and J by 1 base, 6 bases remained unmatched. The CDR3 extends over 14 amino acids. CDR3 sequence (DNA): TGCAGCGTTGATTCGTCCAGGGGGTCCTACGAGCAGTACTTC. Its translation is CSVDSSRGSYEQYF.

This clonotype was observed at least ten times. V and J are TRBV6-2 or TRBV6-3 and TRBJ2-4; TRBD2 agrees at 13 bases. The ends lost 5 bases at V and 1 base at J; junction bases unmatched: 8. Germline V gene data show CDR1 as MNHEY and CDR2 as SVGEGT. This CDR3 is 18 amino acids long. The CDR3 sequence is CASSKLAGGAVAKNIQYF. CDR3 sequence (DNA): TGTGCCAGCAGTAAACTAGCGGGGGGGGCCGTGGCCAAAAACATTCAGTACTTC.

On this clonotype: The CDR3 ends on some other residue instead of the conserved phenylalanine or tryptophan, so this is likely a read error. The chain links TRBV3-1 to TRBJ2-7; TRBD2 aligns across 13 bases. Germline CDR1 and CDR2: LGHDT and YNNKEL (reference sequence). The CDR3 is made up of 19 amino acids. After removal of 5 bases from V and 1 base from J, the junction contained 14 bases not matched to a gene. The CDR3, as DNA: TGTGCCAGCAGCAGACCCGGACTAGCGGGGGCCCCTGATTCCTACGAGCAGTACTCC. Residues: CASSRPGLAGAPDSYEQYS.

As to this clonotype: At one of its ends the junction is not consistent with the germline gene, which may arise from a read error. The chain has TRBV3-1 and TRBJ2-5; D call uncertain. CDR1 and CDR2 from the germline V gene are LGHDT and YNNKEL (reference sequence). The CDR3 contains 15 residues. This CDR3 reads CSSSQAPANQETQYF. The CDR3 coding sequence is TGTTCCAGCAGCCAGGCTCCAGCAAACCAAGAGACCCAGTACTTC.

This clonotype turned up a few times. The V and J genes are TRBV6-6 and TRBJ1-2, with D tentatively TRBD1 (5 bases). The CDR3 totals 16 residues. Germline V gene lookup returns CDR1 MNHNY and CDR2 SVGAGI (reference sequence). With 6 bases removed from V and 8 bases from J, the gap between germline ends came to 25 bases. The CDR3 DNA reads as TGTGCCAGCAGCCGAGGGACCTCAGGGATCGGTTACGGCTACACCTTC. It is translated as CASSRGTSGIGYGYTF.

This clonotype was picked up many times. The chain joins TRBV12-3 or TRBV12-4 to TRBJ2-6, with TRBD1 matching 7 bases. With 6 bases clipped from V and 4 bases from J, the junction kept 3 bases outside the gene matches. This CDR3 is built from 14 residues. The CDR3 sequence is CASSQGQGANVLTF. Here the CDR3 DNA reads TGTGCCAGCAGCCAGGGACAGGGGGCCAACGTCCTGACTTTC.

This clonotype has a handful of counts. The V gene is TRBV6-6, the J gene TRBJ2-1; 7 nucleotides agree with TRBD2. The CDR3 length is 17 residues. The germline V gene encodes CDR1 MNHNY and CDR2 SVGAGI (reference sequence). Trimming cost V 10 bases and J 1 base; bases outside gene matches: 16. CDR3 nucleotides: TGTGCCACCACGGGGCACCGGGGGGTAGGATCCTACAATGAGCAGTTCTTC. It yields the protein CATTGHRGVGSYNEQFF.

This clonotype was observed many times. The V call is TRBV29-1, the J call TRBJ2-3, with D perhaps TRBD2 (5 bases). This CDR3 has 13 amino acids. Germline V lookup: CDR1 SQVTM, CDR2 ANQGSEA. V was trimmed by 7 bases and J by 3 bases, leaving 14 bases between them. In DNA form, the CDR3 reads TGCAGCGCCCGTCCCCCGGGAACAGATACGCAGTATTTT. This translates into CSARPPGTDTQYF.

This clonotype was seen repeatedly, ten times or more. The chain couples TRBV12-3 or TRBV12-4 to TRBJ2-3; 12 bases are shared with TRBD2. V shed 4 bases and J 2 bases; nucleotides not matched to a gene: 4. The CDR3 has 16 amino acids. Written as DNA, the CDR3 is TGTGCCAGCAGTTCGACTAGCGGGGGAACCACAGATACGCAGTATTTT. As protein: CASSSTSGGTTDTQYF.

The table lists this clonotype with many counts. The chain recombines TRBV9 with TRBJ1-4; 7 bases line up with TRBD1. Germline V CDR1 and CDR2: SGDLS, YYNGEE. J lost 4 bases, V lost 5 bases, and 5 bases had no gene match. The CDR3 is made up of 14 amino acids. CDR3 nucleotide sequence: TGTGCCAGCAGTCAGGGGGGAGGTAATGAAAAACTGTTTTTT. This codes for CASSQGGGNEKLFF. The full variable domain, rest sourced from reference TRBV9 and TRBJ1-4, is DSGVTQTPKHLITATGQRVTLRCSPRSGDLSVYWYQQSLDQGLQFLIQYYNGEERAKGNILERFSAQQFPDLHSELNLSSLELGDSALYFCASSQGGGNEKLFFGSGTQLSVL.

As concerns this clonotype: A single base separates this from a much larger clone, so it may be a read error. The genes are TRBV6-6 and TRBJ1-5; D is unresolved. This CDR3 is built from 16 residues. With 4 bases removed from V and 0 bases from J, the gap between germline ends came to 13 bases. Germline V gene data show CDR1 as MNHNY and CDR2 as SVGAGI (reference sequence). In nucleotides, the CDR3 is TGTGCCAGCAGTTTCTCGAGGCAGTTTAGCAATCAGCCCCAGCATTTT. This translates into CASSFSRQFSNQPQHF.

This clonotype has just a few counts. V gene TRBV12-3 or TRBV12-4 combines with J gene TRBJ1-2; no firm D call. This CDR3 spans 13 amino acids. V shed 2 bases and J shed 1 base, with 5 bases lying between them. CDR3 nucleotides: TGTGCCAGCAGTTTACTACGTAACTATGGCTACACCTTC. It translates to CASSLLRNYGYTF.

This clonotype was counted at least ten times. The gene calls are TRBV14 and TRBJ1-2, with TRBD1 identical over 9 bases. Trimming at V came to 1 base and at J to 4 bases, leaving 4 bases not matched to a gene. From germline, CDR1 is SGHDN and CDR2 FVKESK. The CDR3 sequence is 15 residues long. The CDR3 sequence is CASSQVTGGTYGYTF. The CDR3 DNA is TGTGCCAGCAGCCAAGTGACAGGGGGTACCTATGGCTACACCTTC.

This clonotype was found many times. DNA of the CDR3: TGCGCCAGCAGCCAAAGGGGCACGGATTCACCCCTCCACTTT. Its protein product is CASSQRGTDSPLHF. This chain connects TRBV4-1 to TRBJ1-6, with D maybe TRBD1 (5 bases). The length of the CDR3 is 14 residues. Germline CDR1 and CDR2: MGHRA and YSYEKL. The V end was cut by 2 bases, the J end by 8 bases, with 10 bases between.

The chain has TRBV6-1 and TRBJ2-7, with 7 bases aligning to TRBD2. The CDR3 extends over 14 amino acids. V shed 7 bases and J 3 bases; nucleotides not matched to a gene: 9. Germline assignment: CDR1 MNHNS and CDR2 SASEGT. The CDR3 sequence: CASTNGGTRYEQYF. CDR3 in DNA: TGTGCCAGCACCAACGGGGGGACCCGCTACGAGCAGTACTTC.

The chain carries TRBV27 and TRBJ2-2; D is tentatively TRBD1 or TRBD2 (5 bases each). Germline V gene data show CDR1 as MNHEY and CDR2 as SMNVEV (reference sequence). The CDR3 is 15 amino acids. The V gene lost 10 bases and the J gene lost 1 base, with 16 bases spanning the gap. The CDR3 bases are TGTGCCACCCGCCGGGACCGCAGGAACACCGGGGAGCTGTTTTTT. It specifies CATRRDRRNTGELFF.

This clonotype has a count of ten or more. One end of the junction is discordant with germline, which a read error may explain. The chain has TRBV25-1 and TRBJ2-2; 8 bases are shared with TRBD1. The CDR3 runs 16 residues. Germline V lookup: CDR1 MGHDK, CDR2 SYGVNS. For the CDR3, the DNA is TGTGCCAACAGTGAGTTGAGACAGGGGAGCACCGGGGAGCTGTTTTTT. As protein: CANSELRQGSTGELFF.

The gene calls are TRBV12-3 or TRBV12-4 and TRBJ1-4; 8 bases match TRBD1. Losses at the gene ends were 4 bases for V and 11 bases for J; bases not matched to a gene: 6. This CDR3 is 13 amino acids long. The CDR3 loop reads CASSSGQDPKLFF. The CDR3 nucleotides are TGTGCCAGCAGTTCGGGACAGGACCCGAAACTGTTTTTT.

The V call is TRBV12-3 or TRBV12-4, the J call TRBJ2-3; D is uncertain. This CDR3 is 14 amino acids long. Trimming stripped 6 bases from V and 0 bases from J, with 10 bases between. In nucleotides, the CDR3 is TGTGCCAGCAGGGCCGTCGCTAGCACAGATACGCAGTATTTT. Encoded protein: CASRAVASTDTQYF.

V gene TRBV12-3 or TRBV12-4 combines with J gene TRBJ1-1; perhaps TRBD1 as D (6 bases). The CDR3 runs to 13 residues. V lost 6 bases to trimming and J lost 3 bases, with 11 bases between them. CDR3: CASRTDRYTEAFF. Written as DNA, the CDR3 is TGTGCCAGCAGGACGGACAGATACACTGAAGCTTTCTTT.

This clonotype was seen ten or more times. This chain links TRBV3-1 with TRBJ1-5; 7 nucleotides agree with TRBD1. The CDR3 is 16 amino acids. The germline V gene has CDR1 LGHDT and CDR2 YNNKEL (reference sequence). The junction had 6 bases not matched to a gene; V was cut back by 1 base and J by 3 bases. The CDR3 region is CASSQAYRGPNQPQHF. The DNA for the CDR3 is TGTGCCAGCAGCCAAGCTTACAGGGGACCCAATCAGCCCCAGCATTTT.

The rearrangement links TRBV12-3 or TRBV12-4 to TRBJ1-1; D remains unclear. V lost 6 bases, J lost 10 bases, and 12 bases lay in between. CDR3 length: 11 amino acids. The CDR3, as DNA: TGTGCCAGCAGCAGCGGACTTCGAGCTTTCTTT. This encodes CASSSGLRAFF.